This TCR beta chain was retrieved from a study of OX40 agonist ivuxolimab in advanced cancers. Turning to the study itself: Checkpoint inhibitors had been given previously to approximately 41% of patients.

Study results and limitations: At doses 0.1 to 3.0 mg/kg, CD4+ and CD8+ clones expanded.

Profiled with immunoSEQ multiplex PCR; TCRdb holds only in-frame clones, not every one. The sample holds around 100,000 clones, roughly 90% seen once. Comments on this clone: The antigen is undetermined.

The trim removed 3 bases at V and 2 bases at J, leaving 18 bases unmatched. This CDR3 is 19 amino acids long. Germline CDR1 is SGHRS and CDR2 is YFSETQ. This sequence joins TRBV5-1 and TRBJ2-5, with 8 bases fitting TRBD2. This receptor was taken from an adult with an advanced solid tumor such as melanoma, head and neck, liver or kidney cancer. Here the sequenced sample was CD4+ or CD8+ T cells sorted from blood, taken in a trial of the OX40 agonist ivuxolimab. The CDR3 here is CASSSPGSGSISVQETQYF. The CDR3 DNA follows: TGCGCCAGCAGCTCCCCGGGGAGCGGGAGTATATCCGTACAAGAGACCCAGTACTTC.